This TCR beta chain is from a study of CD8 T cells in Susac syndrome. General study findings and limits: As the study acknowledged, the number of individuals in its TCR sequencing and HLA analysis was relatively small.

RNA in amounts of roughly 0.5 to 1 ug was reverse transcribed with random hexamers. Each CDR3 protein is one row after TCRdb ran MiXCR on the immunoSEQ multiplex PCR reads. The sample holds 150,000 to 200,000 distinct CDR3 sequences; approximately 94% are singletons and the top ten take almost 0.095%. The T cells that were sequenced for TCR beta were CD8+ and CD4+ cells from blood. To note about this clonotype: What it binds is not known.

This CDR3 region has 17 residues. After removal of 2 bases from V and 10 bases from J, the junction contained 16 bases not matched to a gene. The V gene's germline CDR1 is LGHDT and CDR2 YNNKEL (reference sequence). Sequences were obtained from CD4+ T cells from PBMCs. The TCR sequence derives from a human donor with multiple sclerosis. V is TRBV3-1 and J is TRBJ2-1; 8 bases map to TRBD2. Here the CDR3 reads CASSQTSYQTSAKEQFF. Here the CDR3 DNA reads TGTGCCAGCAGCCAAACTTCTTATCAGACTAGCGCCAAAGAGCAGTTCTTC.